This TCR beta chain emerged from a study of OX40 agonist ivuxolimab in advanced cancers. The data were produced by immunoSEQ multiplex PCR, yet TCRdb's version contains in-frame clones alone and is incomplete. The data hold tens of thousands of clones, with more than 70% observed a single time. Study conclusions and caveats: People who partly responded at 0.1-3.0 mg/kg had some of the least clonal expansion seen. CD8+ T cells were the subset that, on average, had more expanded clones than CD4+.

The length of the CDR3 is 15 residues. CDR1 and CDR2 from the germline V gene are SGHNT and YYREEE (reference sequence). Trimming took 0 bases from V and 7 from J; bases not matched to a gene: 5. A remark on this clone: Its cognate antigen is unknown.

Samples were taken at baseline and on day 1 of cycles 4 and 7. The chain carries TRBV5-4 and TRBJ1-4; TRBD1 matches at 8 bases. The sequencing used CD4+ or CD8+ T cells sorted from blood, collected in a trial of the OX40 agonist ivuxolimab. This clonotype was obtained from an adult with an advanced solid tumor such as melanoma, head and neck, liver or kidney cancer. The CDR3 protein is CASSLETGEPEKLFF. In DNA form, the CDR3 reads TGTGCCAGCAGCTTGGAGACAGGGGAGCCTGAAAAACTGTTTTTT.